This is a list of T cell receptor beta chains from one sample in a study of T cells in Graves' hyperthyroidism and ophthalmopathy. TCRdb itself ran the multiplex PCR reads through MiXCR, one entry per CDR3 protein. The sample records 550,000 to 600,000 distinct CDR3 sequences, roughly 50% being singletons. Source material: peripheral blood or thyroid tissue (not recorded which). The receptors stem from an adult woman with Graves' disease, either hyperthyroidism or ophthalmopathy (not recorded which). CDR3s include the opening cysteine and the closing phenylalanine or tryptophan. A D gene is named only where the DNA matches it firmly. Size is stated for part of the rows, as once, few or many counts, or as a class when the clone is expanded.

clone size	CDR3 length	J gene	V gene	D gene	CDR3 DNA	CDR3 protein
.	15	TRBJ2-2	TRBV24-1	TRBD1	TGTGCCACCAGTGATGTTCGACAGGGGACCGGGGAGCTGTCTTGG	CATSDVRQGTGELSW
many	15	TRBJ2-7	TRBV11-2	.	TGTGCCAGCAGCTTAGGCCTGGGTACCCCCTACGAGCAGTACTTC	CASSLGLGTPYEQYF
.	13	TRBJ1-1	TRBV6-5	.	TGTGCCAGCACTGCTGGGGGCGGGAGGCAAGCTTTCTTT	CASTAGGGRQAFF
many	13	TRBJ1-4	TRBV20-1	TRBD1	TGCAGTGCTAGGCATTTCTCCGGGACAGGGATGTTTTTT	CSARHFSGTGMFF
many	13	TRBJ1-1	TRBV15	.	TGTGCCACCAGCAGAGACCGGGCCGAAACAGCTTTCTTT	CATSRDRAETAFF
few	17	TRBJ1-2	TRBV18	.	TGTGCCAGCTCACCATCGGGGACTATCACGGCTAACTATGGCTACACCTTC	CASSPSGTITANYGYTF
few	16	TRBJ2-1	TRBV9	.	TGTGCCAGCAGTCGGCGACCCAGTACGGCCTTCAATGAGCAGTTCTTC	CASSRRPSTAFNEQFF
.	13	TRBJ2-5	TRBV20-1	TRBD1	TGCAGTGCTAATCCAGGGGGCAATCAGCCCCAGTACTTC	CSANPGGNQPQYF
few	16	TRBJ2-5	TRBV7-8	TRBD2	TGTGCCAGCAGCTTAGAACGACTAGCGGGCCAAGAGACCCAGTACTTC	CASSLERLAGQETQYF
.	14	TRBJ2-7	TRBV7-8	TRBD1	TGTGCCAGCAGCAAGGGACAGGGGCTCTACGAGCAGTACTTC	CASSKGQGLYEQYF
many	14	TRBJ2-7	TRBV25-1	.	TGTGCCAGCAGTCCAATCCCCCGGGCCTACGAGCAGTACTTC	CASSPIPRAYEQYF
.	14	TRBJ1-2	TRBV11-2	.	TGTGCCAGCAGTTTCGGGGCCAGGAGCTCTGGAAACACCTTC	CASSFGARSSGNTF
.	11	TRBJ1-1	TRBV7-6	TRBD1	TGTGCCAGCAGCTCCGGGACAGTTTTCAATTTT	CASSSGTVFNF
many	12	TRBJ1-1	TRBV7-9	.	TGTGCCAGCAGCCCTTCAGGGGCGGAAGCTTTCTTT	CASSPSGAEAFF
many	13	TRBJ1-2	TRBV19	.	TGTGCCAGTAGTCCTTGGACAGAGTATGGCTACACCTTC	CASSPWTEYGYTF
many	15	TRBJ1-6	TRBV7-2	.	TGTGCCAGCACCTTCTCGGGCTCTCTTAATTCACCCCTCCACTTT	CASTFSGSLNSPLHF
.	15	TRBJ1-1	TRBV10-3	.	TGTGCCATCAGTTCGACTGGCGGGTATGGCACTGAAGCTTTCTTT	CAISSTGGYGTEAFF
.	13	TRBJ1-1	TRBV10-3	TRBD1	TGTGCCATCAGTGAGGGACAGGGACCTGAAGCTTTCTTT	CAISEGQGPEAFF